A single sample is the source of the 8 T cell receptor beta chains below, sequenced in a study of OX40 agonist ivuxolimab in advanced cancers. This table comes from immunoSEQ multiplex PCR, and its TCRdb copy is limited to in-frame clones, with some not included. The data contain 20,000 to 30,000 clones, about 88% of them seen just once; the ten biggest clones take up 31%. The sequenced sample was CD4+ or CD8+ T cells sorted from blood, obtained in a trial of the OX40 agonist ivuxolimab. These receptors originate from an adult with an advanced solid tumor such as melanoma, head and neck, liver or kidney cancer.

This rearrangement joins TRBV14 to TRBJ2-1; TRBD2 matches at 13 bases. J lost 10 bases, V lost 4 bases, and 7 bases had no gene match. The length of the CDR3 is 15 residues. Germline V gene data show CDR1 as SGHDN and CDR2 as FVKESK. The DNA for the CDR3 is TGTGCCAGCAGCCTCGGACTAGCGGGAGCTGGAGAGCAGTTCTTC. Its protein is CASSLGLAGAGEQFF.

As DNA, the CDR3 is TGTGCCAGCAGCTTAGGACCCCTGGAGACCCAGTACTTC. It specifies CASSLGPLETQYF. This chain connects TRBV5-6 to TRBJ2-5; D is unresolved. The germline gives CDR1 SGHDT, CDR2 YYEEEE. The CDR3 contains 13 residues. V was pared by 2 bases and J by 5 bases, with 10 bases between.

The rearrangement uses TRBV5-6 and TRBJ1-2; D may be TRBD1 (5 bases). Germline V CDR1 and CDR2: SGHDT, YYEEEE. The CDR3 sequence is 16 residues long. The germline V and J ends were trimmed by 1 base and 0 bases, with 13 bases remaining between them. The CDR3 sequence: CASSLRTDRANYGYTF. Written as DNA, the CDR3 is TGTGCCAGCAGCTTGAGAACAGACAGAGCTAACTATGGCTACACCTTC.

This clone was observed a handful of times. The rearrangement uses TRBV13 and TRBJ2-7; D remains ambiguous. This CDR3 is 14 amino acids long. Per germline, CDR1 PRHDT and CDR2 FYEKMQ (reference sequence). V lost 2 bases to trimming and J lost 1 base, with 9 bases between them. The chain's CDR3 is CASSLSKSSYEQYF. The CDR3 DNA follows: TGTGCCAGCAGCTTATCCAAGAGTTCCTACGAGCAGTACTTC.

The chain combines TRBV10-3 with TRBJ1-1; TRBD1 aligns across 7 bases. The CDR3 has 14 amino acids. Per germline, CDR1 ENHRY and CDR2 SYGVKD. J was trimmed by 5 bases and V by 2 bases; bases with no gene match: 5. CDR3 in amino acids: CAISEQGGRTEAFF. DNA of the CDR3: TGTGCCATCAGTGAGCAGGGGGGCCGTACTGAAGCTTTCTTT.

CDR3 coding DNA: TGTGCCAGCAGCTTAAAATCCGAGACCCAGTACTTC. Its protein product is CASSLKSETQYF. This sequence joins TRBV11-2 and TRBJ2-5, with unresolved D. The CDR3 extends over 12 amino acids. V lost 2 bases to trimming and J lost 5 bases, with 6 bases between them. Per the germline V gene, CDR1 is SGHAT and CDR2 is FQNNGV.

The CDR3 bases are TGTGCCAGCAGTTACGCGACAGGGTGGGGCGCGGAGCTGTTTTTT. The encoded protein is CASSYATGWGAELFF. This sequence joins TRBV6-5 and TRBJ2-2; 7 bases map to TRBD1. The J segment lost 10 bases and the V segment lost 2 bases, leaving 10 bases of the junction unmatched. The CDR3 has 15 amino acids. CDR1 and CDR2 from the germline V gene are MNHEY and SVGAGI.

V and J are TRBV7-9 and TRBJ2-7; perhaps TRBD1 as D (5 bases). The CDR3 runs to 14 residues. V shed 4 bases and J shed 3 bases, with 13 bases lying between them. The germline gives CDR1 SEHNR, CDR2 FQNEAQ (reference sequence). DNA for the CDR3: TGTGCCAGCAGCTCGGACAAGGAACTCTACGAGCAGTACTTC. This gives the protein CASSSDKELYEQYF.